A single sample is the source of the 28 T cell receptor beta chains below, sequenced in a study of neurological immune-mediated disorders. TCRdb analysed the 5' RACE reads with MiXCR anew, one entry per CDR3 protein. The table has some 15,000 distinct CDR3 sequences, roughly a tenth seen once. Sequenced: PBMCs. The receptors come from a woman between 35 and 50 years old in good health.

This clonotype was recorded at least ten times. The chain carries TRBV11-2 and TRBJ2-1; no firm D call. This CDR3 is built from 15 residues. Germline assignment: CDR1 SGHAT and CDR2 FQNNGV. V lost 1 base and J lost 6, with 13 bases in between. The CDR3 loop reads CASSLVPPPGNEQFF. Here the CDR3 DNA reads TGTGCCAGCAGCTTAGTTCCCCCCCCGGGCAATGAGCAGTTCTTC. The full variable domain, in which reference TRBV11-2 and TRBJ2-1 provide the parts outside the CDR3, is EAGVAQSPRYKIIEKRQSVAFWCNPISGHATLYWYQQILGQGPKLLIQFQNNGVVDDSQLPKDRFSAERLKGVDSTLKIQPAKLEDSAVYLCASSLVPPPGNEQFFGPGTRLTVL.

Many counts were recorded for this clonotype. The chain has TRBV20-1 and TRBJ2-1; 10 bases line up with TRBD2. The length of the CDR3 is 12 residues. Trimming took 5 bases from V and 6 from J; bases not matched to a gene: 1. Germline lookup yields CDR1 DFQATT and CDR2 SNEGSKA (reference sequence). CDR3 sequence reads: CSAGTSVNEQFF. CDR3 coding DNA: TGCAGTGCTGGGACTAGCGTCAATGAGCAGTTCTTC.

This clonotype has a count of ten or more. The chain is built from TRBV20-1 and TRBJ2-7; D might be TRBD1 (5 bases). Germline CDR1 DFQATT, CDR2 SNEGSKA (reference sequence). V lost 1 base to trimming and J lost 2 bases, with 9 bases between them. The CDR3 sequence is 13 residues long. The CDR3 region has the DNA TGCAGTGCTAGAGGTAGACAGACCTACGAGCAGTACTTC. It encodes CSARGRQTYEQYF.

This clonotype came up many times. The chain carries TRBV20-1 and TRBJ1-6; D perhaps matches TRBD1 (6 bases). V was trimmed by 5 bases and J by 9 bases, leaving 17 bases between them. Germline V CDR1 and CDR2: DFQATT, SNEGSKA (reference sequence). The CDR3 runs 14 residues. The CDR3 here is CSALAGQGSSPLHF. As DNA, the CDR3 is TGCAGTGCTCTCGCCGGGCAGGGGTCTTCACCCCTCCACTTT.

Relative to its sample, this clonotype is medium-sized. The DNA of the CDR3 is TGCGCCAGCAGCCTAATACCAGGACAGGGGAGTGGCTACACCTTC. Translating gives CASSLIPGQGSGYTF. V usage is TRBV5-1 and J usage is TRBJ1-2, with 9 bases identical to TRBD1. Germline CDR1 SGHRS, CDR2 YFSETQ. The CDR3 has 15 residues. V lost 4 bases, J lost 7 bases, and 11 bases stayed unmatched. Together with reference TRBV5-1 and TRBJ1-2, the CDR3 gives the full variable domain: KAGVTQTPRYLIKTRGQQVTLSCSPISGHRSVSWYQQTPGQGLQFLFEYFSETQRNKGNFPGRFSGRQFSNSRSEMNVSTLELGDSALYLCASSLIPGQGSGYTFGSGTRLTVV.

This clonotype was counted at least ten times. The chain has TRBV7-9 and TRBJ2-1; 10 nucleotides match TRBD2. CDR3 length equals 16 residues. Germline V gives CDR1 SEHNR, CDR2 FQNEAQ (reference sequence). J was trimmed by 8 bases and V by 0 bases; bases with no gene match: 7. The CDR3 nucleotides read TGTGCCAGCAGCTTAGCAGCTAGCGGGAGATCCGATGAGCAGTTCTTC. This gives the protein CASSLAASGRSDEQFF.

This clonotype occurred many times. The chain uses TRBV12-3 or TRBV12-4 and TRBJ2-3; 9 nucleotides match TRBD2. With 7 bases clipped from V and 3 bases from J, the junction kept 11 bases outside the gene matches. The CDR3 is 16 residues long. The CDR3 region has the DNA TGTGCCAGCACCCCCACGAAGACTAGCGGTACAGATACGCAGTATTTT. Amino acids: CASTPTKTSGTDTQYF.

This clonotype was recorded at least ten times. The chain joins TRBV20-1 to TRBJ1-4; 8 nucleotides align to TRBD1. V was pared by 5 bases and J by 6 bases, with 8 bases of the junction left unmatched. Germline loops: CDR1 DFQATT, CDR2 SNEGSKA (reference sequence). The CDR3 is 14 residues long. The CDR3 nucleotides are TGCAGTGCTTCGACAGGGGTAGGACATGAAAAACTGTTTTTT. Translation gives CSASTGVGHEKLFF.

This clonotype was seen ten or more times. This chain joins TRBV5-1 and TRBJ1-4; D call uncertain. The CDR3 is made up of 15 amino acids. Germline CDR1 and CDR2: SGHRS and YFSETQ. V was trimmed by 4 bases and J by 7 bases, leaving 17 bases between them. CDR3 coding DNA: TGCGCCAGCAGCCTTGAGATGGGAAAGGGTGAAAAACTGTTTTTT. Its translation is CASSLEMGKGEKLFF.

This clonotype was observed many times. The chain employs TRBV27 and TRBJ2-5; D not resolved. V was clipped by 5 bases and J by 5 bases, with 12 bases between them. Per germline, CDR1 MNHEY and CDR2 SMNVEV (reference sequence). The CDR3 is 13 amino acids. In DNA, the CDR3 is TGTGCCAGCAGTCTTTGGTATCTGGAGACCCAGTACTTC. Protein product: CASSLWYLETQYF.

This clonotype was picked up many times. The chain links TRBV27 to TRBJ2-3, with D tentatively TRBD2 (6 bases). The germline V gene encodes CDR1 MNHEY and CDR2 SMNVEV (reference sequence). The CDR3 runs to 15 residues. V was pared by 10 bases and J by 0 bases, with 17 bases between. The CDR3 region has the DNA TGTGCCACCGGGACTCGAACTTCTAGCACAGATACGCAGTATTTT. It is translated as CATGTRTSSTDTQYF.

In its sample, this clonotype was seen many times. The V and J genes are TRBV27 and TRBJ2-7; the D call may be TRBD1 or TRBD2 (6 bases each). Germline V lookup: CDR1 MNHEY, CDR2 SMNVEV (reference sequence). This CDR3 has 13 residues. V was pared by 2 bases and J by 5 bases, with 10 bases between. CDR3 loop: CASSLPGGDEQYF. The DNA for the CDR3 is TGTGCCAGCAGTTTACCCGGGGGCGACGAGCAGTACTTC.

Judged by abundance, this clonotype is medium-sized. CDR3 residues: CASSFPDGSYNEQFF. The DNA for the CDR3 is TGTGCCAGCAGTTTCCCGGACGGCTCCTACAATGAGCAGTTCTTC. V usage is TRBV28 and J usage is TRBJ2-1; D gene unclear. Per germline, CDR1 MDHEN and CDR2 SYDVKM. The V and J ends lost 3 bases and 0 bases respectively, with 9 bases between them. The CDR3 is 15 amino acids.

The sample holds many counts of this clonotype. This sequence joins TRBV5-1 and TRBJ2-1, with D possibly TRBD1 on 5 matching bases. Germline V gives CDR1 SGHRS, CDR2 YFSETQ. This CDR3 region has 16 residues. Trimming stripped 2 bases from V and 0 bases from J, with 12 bases between. The CDR3 DNA reads as TGCGCCAGCAGCTTCCAGGGTATGGGCTCCTACAATGAGCAGTTCTTC. Protein sequence: CASSFQGMGSYNEQFF.

Many counts were recorded for this clonotype. This sequence joins TRBV18 and TRBJ1-5; 12 nucleotides line up with TRBD1. J lost 7 bases, V lost 3 bases, and 7 bases had no gene match. The germline V gene has CDR1 KGHSH and CDR2 LQKENI. The CDR3 sequence is 16 residues long. CDR3 protein: CASSPRDRGLEQPQHF. DNA for the CDR3: TGTGCCAGCTCACCCAGGGACAGGGGGCTGGAGCAGCCCCAGCATTTT.

This chain connects TRBV19 to TRBJ2-1; D assignment may be TRBD1 or TRBD2 (5 bases each). Germline V gene sequence: CDR1 LNHDA, CDR2 SQIVND (reference sequence). Trimming took off 6 bases at V and 8 bases at J, with 17 bases between the two ends. This CDR3 has 14 residues. The CDR3 loop is CASRRGFGRDEQFF. In DNA form, the CDR3 reads TGTGCCAGTAGGAGGGGATTTGGTAGGGATGAGCAGTTCTTC. Complete variable domain (other parts from reference TRBV19 and TRBJ2-1): DGGITQSPKYLFRKEGQNVTLSCEQNLNHDAMYWYRQDPGQGLRLIYYSQIVNDFQKGDIAEGYSVSREKKESFPLTVTSAQKNPTAFYLCASRRGFGRDEQFFGPGTRLTVL.

This clonotype has ten or more counts. The chain links TRBV5-1 to TRBJ2-2; no reliable D call. Trimming stripped 4 bases from V and 6 bases from J, with 10 bases between. Per germline, CDR1 SGHRS and CDR2 YFSETQ. The CDR3 is made up of 13 amino acids. The CDR3 region is CASSVRTAGELFF. CDR3 DNA: TGCGCCAGCAGCGTCCGAACGGCCGGGGAGCTGTTTTTT.

This clonotype occurred many times. The chain combines TRBV20-1 with TRBJ2-5; possible D gene TRBD2, 6 bases. This CDR3 is 14 amino acids long. Germline CDR1 is DFQATT and CDR2 is SNEGSKA (reference sequence). The CDR3: CSPAPAGPQETQYF. CDR3 nucleotides: TGCAGCCCCGCGCCGGCGGGGCCCCAAGAGACCCAGTACTTC.

The table lists this clonotype with many counts. V usage is TRBV10-3 and J usage is TRBJ1-2, with TRBD1 matching over 8 bases. The CDR3 has 14 amino acids. V was clipped by 10 bases and J by 3 bases; unmatched bases: 10. Per the germline V gene, CDR1 is ENHRY and CDR2 is SYGVKD. The CDR3 reads CASKLDREDYGYTF. CDR3 DNA: TGTGCCAGCAAATTGGACAGGGAGGACTATGGCTACACCTTC.

This clonotype showed up many times. The chain carries TRBV6-5 and TRBJ1-3, with TRBD1 matching 7 bases. The CDR3 contains 14 residues. With 5 bases clipped from V and 0 bases from J, the junction kept 1 base outside the gene matches. Looked up from germline, CDR1 is MNHEY and CDR2 is SVGAGI. The CDR3 loop reads CASSRTGSGNTIYF. The CDR3 nucleotides read TGTGCCAGCAGTCGGACAGGCTCTGGAAACACCATATATTTT.

This clonotype showed up many times. The gene calls are TRBV2 and TRBJ2-7; weak D call: TRBD1 (5 bases). This CDR3 has 14 amino acids. Germline lookup yields CDR1 SNHLY and CDR2 FYNNEI. V lost 1 base and J 6 bases, leaving 13 bases between the germline ends. CDR3 sequence reads: CASSEVDSRSEQYF. As DNA, the CDR3 is TGTGCCAGCAGTGAAGTTGACAGCCGGAGCGAGCAGTACTTC.

This clonotype was seen ten or more times. The chain joins TRBV6-5 to TRBJ2-5, with 8 bases that match TRBD1. There are 17 residues in the CDR3. The germline CDR1 and CDR2 sequences are MNHEY and SVGAGI. V was clipped by 4 bases and J by 5 bases; unmatched bases: 15. As DNA, the CDR3 is TGTGCCAGCAGTTTTCCTCGCACAGGGGGGAACGTGGAGACCCAGTACTTC. This gives the protein CASSFPRTGGNVETQYF.

The sample holds many counts of this clonotype. This rearrangement joins TRBV25-1 to TRBJ2-5; D might be TRBD1 (5 bases). Trimming took off 6 bases at V and 0 bases at J, with 17 bases between the two ends. The germline CDR1 and CDR2 sequences are MGHDK and SYGVNS. The CDR3 is 16 residues long. The DNA for the CDR3 is TGTGCCAGCAGGGGGATGGCTAGGGGCTACCAAGAGACCCAGTACTTC. Amino acid sequence: CASRGMARGYQETQYF. Complete variable domain (other parts from reference TRBV25-1 and TRBJ2-5): EADIYQTPRYLVIGTGKKITLECSQTMGHDKMYWYQQDPGMELHLIHYSYGVNSTEKGDLSSESTVSRIRTEHFPLTLESARPSHTSQYLCASRGMARGYQETQYFGPGTRLLVL.

This clonotype is judged medium-sized (0.01 to 0.1%). The rearrangement uses TRBV20-1 and TRBJ2-5; 11 bases are shared with TRBD2. Trimming took 6 bases from V and 5 from J; bases not matched to a gene: 14. The V gene's germline CDR1 is DFQATT and CDR2 SNEGSKA (reference sequence). CDR3 length: 16 residues. The CDR3 region has the DNA TGCAGTGCCCTAAACCTACTAGCGGGAGCGGTCGAGACCCAGTACTTC. Amino acids: CSALNLLAGAVETQYF.

This clonotype has ten or more counts. A clone one base away is much larger, so this may be a read error. The genes are TRBV25-1 and TRBJ1-1; TRBD1 agrees at 7 bases. CDR1 and CDR2 from the germline V gene are MGHDK and SYGVNS. The J segment lost 5 bases and the V segment lost 4 bases, leaving 16 bases of the junction unmatched. This CDR3 contains 17 residues. CDR3 region: CASSGSGQMIAGTEAFF. CDR3 DNA sequence: TGTGCCAGCAGTGGATCGGGACAGATGATCGCCGGGACTGAAGCTTTCTTT.

This clonotype was detected many times. This chain joins TRBV27 and TRBJ2-1; D remains unclear. CDR3 size: 14 residues. The germline V gene has CDR1 MNHEY and CDR2 SMNVEV (reference sequence). V lost 3 bases and J 0 bases, leaving 6 bases between the germline ends. The CDR3, as DNA: TGTGCCAGCAGTTTTGCGGACTCCTACAATGAGCAGTTCTTC. It is translated as CASSFADSYNEQFF.

The table lists this clonotype with many counts. V is TRBV24-1 and J is TRBJ2-3, with D tentatively TRBD1 or TRBD2 (5 bases each). V shed 4 bases and J shed 3 bases, with 16 bases lying between them. Germline-derived CDR1 and CDR2 are KGHDR and SFDVKD. This CDR3 has 16 residues. CDR3 loop: CATSDPSLRGTDTQYF. CDR3 DNA sequence: TGTGCCACCAGTGACCCCTCGCTGAGGGGAACAGATACGCAGTATTTT.

This clonotype was recorded at least ten times. V and J are TRBV10-2 and TRBJ2-1; 9 nucleotides align to TRBD1. This CDR3 contains 16 residues. V trimming: 8 bases; J trimming: 4 bases; junction bases outside the gene matches: 12. Looked up from germline, CDR1 is WSHSY and CDR2 is SAAADI. This CDR3 reads CASLIPGQGRYNEQFF. The CDR3 DNA reads TGCGCCAGCCTTATACCGGGACAGGGACGTTACAATGAGCAGTTCTTC.